The T cell receptor (beta chain) under discussion was sequenced for a study of blood T cell repertoires in COVID-19. Study-wide context: Samples of COVID-19 (acute and convalescent) were obtained from the United States, Italy and Spain. From T cells, B-cell-depleted T cells, or PBMCs came the material, which was cDNA or gDNA.

In the authors' methods: Scientists estimated how many nucleated cells there were by amplifying reference gene primers. Clones were sequenced by immunoSEQ multiplex PCR, and TCRdb holds only the in-frame ones, with some missing. V, J and clone size are those of that table, while D and trimming were read from the DNA. The sample gives 35,000 to 55,000 clones, 69% of which show up once; roughly 5.8% is in the top ten. This clone came up a few times. The CDR3 consists of 13 residues. The V gene lost 5 bases and the J gene lost 14 bases, with 19 bases spanning the gap. Germline V gives CDR1 SGHTA, CDR2 FQGNSA.

V and J are TRBV7-2 and TRBJ2-4; the D gene is possibly TRBD2 (6 bases). What was sequenced was peripheral blood. The TCR originated in a man at least 80 years old with acute or convalescent COVID-19. The CDR3 bases are TGTGCCAGCAGCCCGGGACTTACCGGACGAAAGTACTTC. Its protein is CASSPGLTGRKYF.